The present T cell receptor (beta chain) was sequenced within a study of regulatory T cells in long-lasting Graves disease. Time point noted: newly diagnosed GD, antithyroid drugs for less than 3 months. The TCR library was prepared using RNA isolated from PBMCs. The TCR beta library used iRepertoire HTBI primers with Arm-PCR amplification of CDR3. Each CDR3 protein gets one entry after TCRdb re-called the multiplex PCR reads with MiXCR. The repertoire includes around 480,000 distinct CDR3 sequences, around 15% of them detected once, and 9.5% to 15% sits in the top ten. The same specimen was also included in a second study, on T cells in Graves' hyperthyroidism and ophthalmopathy.

The starting material was peripheral blood mononuclear cells (PBMCs), obtained at new diagnosis, from a patient treated with antithyroid drugs. The clonotype originates from a man in his forties or fifties with Graves disease.

CDR3 in amino acids: CSVEMGQASSYEQYF. Written as DNA, the CDR3 is TGCAGCGTTGAAATGGGACAGGCTAGCTCCTACGAGCAGTACTTC. The chain employs TRBV29-1 and TRBJ2-7, with 8 bases fitting TRBD1. The germline gives CDR1 SQVTM, CDR2 ANQGSEA. The CDR3 extends over 15 amino acids. The trim removed 2 bases at V and 0 bases at J, leaving 6 bases unmatched.